This TCR beta chain was recovered during a study of T cells after posttransplantation cyclophosphamide. Study outcomes and limitations: After PTCy, TRB diversity resembled that of CNI/methotrexate controls.

Trimming cost V 1 base and J 1 base, with 10 bases left between them. Germline V gene lookup returns CDR1 MGHDK and CDR2 SYGVNS. The length of the CDR3 is 15 residues. A few counts support this clone. Its antigen is as yet unknown. Produced via immunoSEQ multiplex PCR; TCRdb's table is partial and in-frame only. The sample has 13,000 or so clones, none seen only once. Peripheral blood was collected from the related graft donor on the marrow donation day. The V call is TRBV25-1, the J call TRBJ1-1, with TRBD1 as a possible D gene (6 bases). The sequence derives from a woman between 40 and 55 years old in good health, CMV-negative, and a related stem cell transplant donor. The sequenced sample was PBMCs. CDR3 sequence reads: CASSEWDNKNTEAFF. In nucleotides, the CDR3 is TGTGCCAGCAGTGAATGGGACAACAAGAACACTGAAGCTTTCTTT.